The 5 T cell receptor beta chains listed next were all sequenced from one sample in a study of blood T cell repertoires in COVID-19. Clones were read by immunoSEQ multiplex PCR, and TCRdb kept only the in-frame ones, dropping some. This table holds 140,000 to 150,000 clones, 87% found once. Sequencing used PBMCs or T cells enriched from blood (not recorded which). These receptors were obtained from a man aged 55 to 69 who had recovered from COVID-19.

This clone appeared a single time. The rearrangement uses TRBV11-2 and TRBJ2-3; TRBD1 is a possible D gene (5 bases). V lost 3 bases, J lost 2 bases, and 9 bases lay in between. This CDR3 has 14 residues. CDR1 SGHAT and CDR2 FQNNGV come from the germline V gene. CDR3 nucleotides: TGTGCCAGCAGCTTGTCCAGGGTCACAGATACGCAGTATTTT. Its protein product is CASSLSRVTDTQYF. Looking up the rest from reference TRBV11-2 and TRBJ2-3 gives the full variable domain: EAGVAQSPRYKIIEKRQSVAFWCNPISGHATLYWYQQILGQGPKLLIQFQNNGVVDDSQLPKDRFSAERLKGVDSTLKIQPAKLEDSAVYLCASSLSRVTDTQYFGPGTRLTVL.

This chain joins TRBV20-1 and TRBJ2-3; no clear D gene. Per germline, CDR1 DFQATT and CDR2 SNEGSKA (reference sequence). The ends were cut back, 3 bases at V and 3 bases at J, with 16 bases in the middle. This CDR3 comprises 15 residues. CDR3 sequence reads: CSASRSTAITDTQYF. The CDR3 nucleotides are TGCAGTGCTAGTAGGTCGACTGCCATAACAGATACGCAGTATTTT.

CDR3 in amino acids: CAIPGLSNAGELFF. CDR3 coding DNA: TGTGCCATTCCGGGACTCTCTAATGCCGGGGAGCTGTTTTTT. The J gene is TRBJ2-2, the V gene TRBV10-3, with D perhaps matching TRBD2 (6 bases). Deletions cut 9 bases from V and 6 bases from J, with 17 bases between. There are 14 residues in the CDR3. The V gene's germline CDR1 is ENHRY and CDR2 SYGVKD.

The chain couples TRBV19 to TRBJ2-7; 7 bases fit TRBD1. The germline CDR1 and CDR2 sequences are LNHDA and SQIVND (reference sequence). The CDR3 is made up of 14 amino acids. Trimming took 5 bases from V and 5 from J; bases not matched to a gene: 9. The CDR3 protein is CASSATRGPHEQYF. The DNA for the CDR3 is TGTGCCAGTAGTGCGACAAGGGGGCCTCACGAGCAGTACTTC.

A note on this clone: This specimen includes other DNA sequences encoding the same CDR3. This chain joins TRBV9 and TRBJ2-1; no clear D. Germline V gene data show CDR1 as SGDLS and CDR2 as YYNGEE. The CDR3 loop spans 14 amino acids. V lost 3 bases and J lost 0, with 7 bases in between. The CDR3 DNA sequence: TGTGCCAGCAGCGGAGGAAGCTCCTACAATGAGCAGTTCTTC. Encoded protein: CASSGGSSYNEQFF.